The present T cell receptor beta chain was sequenced within a study of blood T cells in healthy people across ages. This clonotype was detected only a few times. Primed by a sample-barcoded 5' primer and a J-beta primer mix, a second PCR proceeded for roughly 6 to 12 cycles. TCRdb processed the 5' RACE reads anew with MiXCR; each CDR3 protein has one entry. The repertoire has around 850,000 distinct CDR3 sequences, 35% to 40% of them found once; the top ten carry over 10%. This CDR3 comprises 15 residues. Germline-derived CDR1 and CDR2 are DFQATT and SNEGSKA (reference sequence). The V and J ends lost 6 bases and 3 bases respectively, with 18 bases between them.

What was sequenced was blood. The chain is built from TRBV20-1 and TRBJ2-1, with D unclear. The TCR was taken from a young man in good health. For the CDR3, the DNA is TGCAGTGCCCGTCGGTCGGAGTATGACTACAATGAGCAGTTCTTC. Translated: CSARRSEYDYNEQFF.